This T cell receptor (beta chain) was profiled in a study of OX40 agonist ivuxolimab in advanced cancers. The CDR3 length is 14 residues. V shed 4 bases, J shed 0 bases, and the junction held 1 base outside the gene matches. Germline lookup yields CDR1 SNHLY and CDR2 FYNNEI. The protocol was immunoSEQ multiplex PCR, while the TCRdb copy is restricted to in-frame clones and leaves out a portion. The table lists tens of thousands of clones, approximately 88% of them singletons. The sample here was CD4+ or CD8+ T cells sorted from blood, taken in a trial of the OX40 agonist ivuxolimab. The V gene is TRBV2, the J gene TRBJ2-3; 7 bases agree with TRBD1. This TCR was sampled from an adult with an advanced solid tumor such as melanoma, head and neck, liver or kidney cancer. CDR3 amino acids: CASSGQGSTDTQYF. The CDR3 nucleotides read TGTGCCAGCAGTGGACAGGGAAGCACAGATACGCAGTATTTT.